The entry below gives a single T cell receptor beta chain sequence along with its context. The data belong to a study of blood T cell repertoires in COVID-19. Across the whole study: Acute and convalescent COVID-19 samples came from the United States, Italy and Spain. T cells, B-cell-depleted T cells, or PBMCs supplied cDNA or gDNA.

Trimming shortened V by 3 bases and J by 3 bases, and 17 bases separated the two germline ends. The germline V gene has CDR1 MNHNS and CDR2 SASEGT. The CDR3 contains 17 residues. Study processing details: Scientists estimated how many nucleated cells there were by amplifying reference gene primers. This table comes from immunoSEQ multiplex PCR, and its TCRdb copy is limited to in-frame clones, with some not included. V, J and clone size are taken as reported in that table, and D and trimming were inferred from the DNA itself. Seen here are roughly 250,000 clones, roughly 84% observed once, and the top ten hold about 2.1%.

The sequenced sample consisted of peripheral blood. This clonotype was obtained from a woman aged 40 to 55 who had recovered from COVID-19. The chain joins TRBV6-1 to TRBJ1-4; a weak D match, TRBD1 (5 bases). The CDR3 nucleotides read TGTGCCAGCAGTGATGGGGTCTACCTCAGGGCTAATGAAAAACTGTTTTTT. Translation gives CASSDGVYLRANEKLFF.